One T cell receptor beta chain is described in this entry. Its antigen target is currently unknown. No base qualities exist here, and no much larger clone lies one base off it. Whole blood was collected in K2EDTA tubes by collaborating institutions according to the institutions' own protocols. For TCRbeta analysis, collaborators shipped samples as frozen whole blood, isolated PBMCs, or DNA extracted from either of those sample types. The data stem from a study of blood T cell repertoires in COVID-19 (dated by TCRdb to the early 2020s). Background on the whole study: Collaborator samples came from the United States, Italy and Spain and covered acute and convalescent phases of COVID-19. The material from the prospective study consisted of cDNA or gDNA derived from T cells, B-cell-depleted T cells, or PBMCs. The samples were drawn from two sources: the first 160 participants of the ongoing ImmuneRACE study, and 1,000 to 1,500 subjects contributed by 6 global collaborators. The repertoires were made available in a free public database intended to serve as a resource for research on the immune response to SARS-CoV-2. HLA class I and class II types, where available, came from metadata supplied by the sample provider rather than from assay-based typing. The dataset comprised deeply sampled blood TCRbeta repertoires from subjects exposed to, actively infected with, or recovered from COVID-19. The sample metadata nearly always contained a de-identified subject ID, COVID-19 status, age in years and sex. On the study overall, not on this receptor specifically: The amount of clinical and demographic metadata varied by source and participant and was provided uncurated.

The immunoSEQ Assay, a bias-controlled multiplex PCR, was used to amplify TCRbeta CDR3 regions from genomic DNA. In the source study's methods: The number of nucleated cells in each sample was estimated by amplification of reference gene primers within the assay. Sequence reads were collapsed and filtered to measure the absolute abundance of every unique TCRbeta CDR3 rearrangement. Productive Simpson clonality was computed per sample as the square root of Simpson's diversity index over productive rearrangements. TCRdb obtained this table from immuneACCESS and retained in-frame rearrangements with V and J assigned. These tables miss some clones; where compared with another copy, unresolved V genes account for less than half of the shortfall, and the remainder is unexplained. D and trimming were read from the DNA, whereas the V and J calls and clone size are those reported in that table. A total of 100,000 to 150,000 clones appear in this sample, about four fifths of them only once. Together, the top ten hold around 11% of the sample.

The CDR3 holds 15 amino acids from the cysteine to the phenylalanine. The DNA shown is the 45-base CDR3, in frame from base 1. Here V drops 1 base and J drops 5 bases, and the junction holds 6 bases not matched to any gene. Taken from the germline V gene, the CDR1 and CDR2 loops are SGHDN and FVKESK. The chain was built from TRBV14 and TRBJ2-5; TRBD2 fits 8 bases in the junction. The sequence came from a man between 60 and 70 years old with acute or convalescent COVID-19. Sequencing input: peripheral blood. Here the CDR3 is given as CASSQVLAEMETQYF. The DNA reads as follows: TGTGCCAGCAGCCAAGTACTAGCGGAAATGGAGACCCAGTACTTC.